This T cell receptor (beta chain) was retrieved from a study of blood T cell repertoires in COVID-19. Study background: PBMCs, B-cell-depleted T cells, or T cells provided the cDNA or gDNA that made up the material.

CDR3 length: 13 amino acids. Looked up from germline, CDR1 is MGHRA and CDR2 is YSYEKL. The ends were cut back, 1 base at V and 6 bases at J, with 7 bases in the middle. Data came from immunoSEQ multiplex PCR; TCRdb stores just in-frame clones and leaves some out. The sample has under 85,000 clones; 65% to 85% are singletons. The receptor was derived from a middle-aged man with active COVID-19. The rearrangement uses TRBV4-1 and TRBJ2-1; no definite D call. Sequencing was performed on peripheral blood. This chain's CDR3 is CASSQGLPNEQFF. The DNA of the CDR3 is TGCGCCAGCAGCCAAGGACTCCCCAATGAGCAGTTCTTC.